This entry lists 18 T cell receptor beta chains sequenced from one sample in a study of T cell responses to AZD1222 COVID-19 vaccine. Profiling relied on immunoSEQ multiplex PCR, and the TCRdb table lists in-frame clones only, not all of them. The profile shows about 150,000 clones, 88% of them singletons. The sample here was peripheral blood, taken on day 0 of AZD1222 vaccination. These receptors originate from an adult in good health.

The gene calls are TRBV5-1 and TRBJ2-3, with 8 bases lining up with TRBD2. CDR1 SGHRS and CDR2 YFSETQ come from the germline V gene. This CDR3 has 17 residues. The V gene end was trimmed by 0 bases and the J gene end by 3 bases; junction bases not matched to a gene: 9. CDR3: CASSLAPAGGGTDTQYF. Written as DNA, the CDR3 is TGCGCCAGCAGCTTGGCCCCGGCGGGGGGCGGGACAGATACGCAGTATTTT.

The chain employs TRBV19 and TRBJ1-5; a possible D gene is TRBD1 (5 bases). The germline gives CDR1 LNHDA, CDR2 SQIVND (reference sequence). The length of the CDR3 is 18 residues. Trimming removed 4 bases at V and 1 base at J, with 20 bases between. The DNA of the CDR3 is TGTGCCAGTAGTACAATTTTATCCGGGGCGGGGAGCAATCAGCCCCAGCATTTT. This translates into CASSTILSGAGSNQPQHF.

The chain employs TRBV5-1 and TRBJ2-3; D not resolved. Germline CDR1 and CDR2: SGHRS and YFSETQ. The CDR3 runs to 13 residues. The ends were cut back, 4 bases at V and 5 bases at J, with 11 bases in the middle. The CDR3 region is CASSTFLGDTQYF. In DNA form, the CDR3 reads TGCGCCAGCAGCACTTTTCTGGGAGATACGCAGTATTTT.

The CDR3 sequence is CASRVQTVGNTEAFF. CDR3 nucleotides: TGTGCCAGCAGAGTCCAGACAGTCGGGAACACTGAAGCTTTCTTT. The chain has TRBV7-9 and TRBJ1-1; TRBD1 might be the D (5 bases). V gave up 6 bases and J gave up 1 base, with 15 bases separating them. Germline lookup yields CDR1 SEHNR and CDR2 FQNEAQ (reference sequence). The CDR3 has 15 residues.

The chain carries TRBV27 and TRBJ2-1, with D hard to call. V was cut by 5 bases and J by 7 bases, with 21 bases left in between. This CDR3 spans 16 amino acids. The germline V gene has CDR1 MNHEY and CDR2 SMNVEV (reference sequence). Written as DNA, the CDR3 is TGTGCCAGCAGTGAGAGATTGGGCTTACTGTGGAATGAGCAGTTCTTC. Protein sequence: CASSERLGLLWNEQFF.

The chain joins TRBV5-4 to TRBJ2-2, with 10 bases that match TRBD1. The J segment lost 2 bases and the V segment lost 2 bases, leaving 3 bases of the junction unmatched. CDR3 length: 16 residues. Germline loops: CDR1 SGHNT, CDR2 YYREEE (reference sequence). Here the CDR3 reads CASSLGTGANTGELFF. Written as DNA, the CDR3 is TGTGCCAGCAGCTTAGGGACAGGGGCCAACACCGGGGAGCTGTTTTTT.

The V gene is TRBV11-2, the J gene TRBJ2-2; 10 bases match TRBD1. Trimming at V came to 5 bases and at J to 6 bases, leaving 6 bases not matched to a gene. Germline V gene data show CDR1 as SGHAT and CDR2 as FQNNGV. This CDR3 has 15 residues. CDR3 in amino acids: CASSTGQGGAGELFF. The CDR3, as DNA: TGTGCCAGCAGCACCGGACAGGGGGGCGCCGGGGAGCTGTTTTTT. Filled out from reference TRBV11-2 and TRBJ2-2, the complete variable domain reads EAGVAQSPRYKIIEKRQSVAFWCNPISGHATLYWYQQILGQGPKLLIQFQNNGVVDDSQLPKDRFSAERLKGVDSTLKIQPAKLEDSAVYLCASSTGQGGAGELFFGEGSRLTVL.

The chain links TRBV7-6 to TRBJ1-4, with D possibly being TRBD1 (5 bases). This CDR3 has 15 amino acids. V dropped 2 bases and J dropped 4 bases, with 11 bases sitting between them. Germline values: CDR1 SGHVS, CDR2 FNYEAQ. As DNA, the CDR3 is TGTGCCAGCAGCTTATTTGGGGGAAGTAATGAAAAACTGTTTTTT. Its translation: CASSLFGGSNEKLFF. Full variable domain (rest looked up from reference TRBV7-6 and TRBJ1-4): GAGVSQSPRYKVTKRGQDVALRCDPISGHVSLYWYRQALGQGPEFLTYFNYEAQQDKSGLPNDRFSAERPEGSISTLTIQRTEQRDSAMYRCASSLFGGSNEKLFFGSGTQLSVL.

The V call is TRBV5-1, the J call TRBJ1-2, with D possibly matching TRBD1 (5 bases). CDR3 length: 13 residues. The ends were cut back, 4 bases at V and 1 base at J, with 8 bases in the middle. Germline values: CDR1 SGHRS, CDR2 YFSETQ. The CDR3 sequence: CASSPDNNYGYTF. The CDR3 DNA sequence: TGCGCCAGCAGCCCGGACAATAACTATGGCTACACCTTC.

CDR3 in DNA: TGTGCCAGCAGCTTGAAACCAGAGACTGAAGCTTTCTTT. Protein: CASSLKPETEAFF. This chain joins TRBV5-6 and TRBJ1-1; D gene unclear. Trimming took off 1 base at V and 5 bases at J, with 9 bases between the two ends. The CDR3 runs 13 residues. In germline, CDR1 is SGHDT, CDR2 YYEEEE. The whole variable domain, filled in from reference TRBV5-6 and TRBJ1-1, reads DAGVTQSPTHLIKTRGQQVTLRCSPKSGHDTVSWYQQALGQGPQFIFQYYEEEERQRGNFPDRFSGHQFPNYSSELNVNALLLGDSALYLCASSLKPETEAFFGQGTRLTVV.

The chain combines TRBV4-2 with TRBJ2-1; D is unclear. CDR3 length: 14 residues. V gave up 0 bases and J gave up 3 bases, with 6 bases separating them. From germline, CDR1 is LGHNA and CDR2 YNFKEQ. CDR3 residues: CASSQEWDYNEQFF. In nucleotides, the CDR3 is TGTGCCAGCAGCCAAGAGTGGGACTACAATGAGCAGTTCTTC.

V and J are TRBV12-3 or TRBV12-4 and TRBJ1-1; D is unresolved. The CDR3 contains 12 residues. Deletions cut 7 bases from V and 11 bases from J, with 17 bases between. The CDR3 loop is CASNPGPQGAFF. The CDR3 DNA reads TGTGCCAGCAACCCGGGCCCCCAAGGGGCTTTCTTT.

Written as DNA, the CDR3 is TGTGCCAGCAGCTCGACCGGGACACCCTACGAGCAGTACTTC. Translated, it gives CASSSTGTPYEQYF. The chain couples TRBV7-9 to TRBJ2-7, with a tentative D call TRBD1 (6 bases). The CDR3 length is 14 residues. V lost 4 bases and J lost 2, with 12 bases in between. Germline V CDR1 and CDR2: SEHNR, FQNEAQ (reference sequence). Drawing the rest from reference TRBV7-9 and TRBJ2-7, the complete variable domain is DTGVSQNPRHKITKRGQNVTFRCDPISEHNRLYWYRQTLGQGPEFLTYFQNEAQLEKSRLLSDRFSAERPKGSFSTLEIQRTEQGDSAMYLCASSSTGTPYEQYFGPGTRLTVT.

This sequence joins TRBV5-4 and TRBJ1-1, with TRBD1 matching 8 bases. The CDR3 contains 16 residues. Germline V gene sequence: CDR1 SGHNT, CDR2 YYREEE (reference sequence). Trimming took 0 bases from V and 1 from J; bases not matched to a gene: 5. CDR3 protein: CASSLGQGPKNTEAFF. As DNA, the CDR3 is TGTGCCAGCAGCTTGGGACAGGGGCCAAAGAACACTGAAGCTTTCTTT.

This chain uses TRBV6-6 with TRBJ1-6, with D perhaps TRBD1 (5 bases). The germline gives CDR1 MNHNY, CDR2 SVGAGI (reference sequence). Trimming removed 6 bases from V and 10 bases from J, with 19 bases in between. There are 15 residues in the CDR3. The CDR3: CASSPQGGVGSPLHF. CDR3 DNA sequence: TGTGCCAGCAGCCCCCAGGGTGGTGTTGGATCACCCCTCCACTTT.

This clone is a singleton in its sample. CDR3 coding DNA: TGTGCCAGTAGTATGGGGCGACAGCCTCGCACAGATACGCAGTATTTT. This translates into CASSMGRQPRTDTQYF. V is TRBV19 and J is TRBJ2-3; perhaps TRBD1 as D (5 bases). Germline V gene lookup returns CDR1 LNHDA and CDR2 SQIVND (reference sequence). The CDR3 totals 16 residues. V lost 3 bases to trimming and J lost 1 base, with 14 bases between them.

The chain couples TRBV3-1 (or the pseudogene TRBV3-2) to TRBJ2-1; D possibly corresponds to TRBD2 (7 bases). V lost 4 bases and J lost 8, with 15 bases in between. CDR3 length: 14 residues. Germline V gives CDR1 LGHDT, CDR2 YNNKEL (reference sequence). The CDR3 region is CASSPTTGGYEQFF. The CDR3 region has the DNA TGTGCCAGCAGCCCGACGACGGGGGGCTATGAGCAGTTCTTC.

J is TRBJ2-1 and V is TRBV18; no firm D call. Per germline, CDR1 KGHSH and CDR2 LQKENI. The CDR3 length is 17 residues. V lost 3 bases, J lost 0 bases, and 15 bases lay in between. The CDR3 spells CASSPPNTVRSYNEQFF. CDR3 coding DNA: TGTGCCAGCTCACCCCCCAACACAGTCCGCTCCTACAATGAGCAGTTCTTC.